These 2 T cell receptor beta chains share one sample of origin, sequenced in a study of T cells in Graves' hyperthyroidism and ophthalmopathy. Using RNA transcripts as the source, TCR beta CDR3 regions were amplified. First-round RT-PCR of the TCR CDR3 relied on the HTBI primer set. One entry per CDR3 protein, called by TCRdb with MiXCR from the multiplex PCR reads. This sample has about 330,000 distinct CDR3 sequences, with roughly an eighth found just once. Sequencing used blood. The receptors come from a woman between 35 and 50 years old with Graves' ophthalmopathy.

Many counts were recorded for this clonotype. The chain employs TRBV11-3 and TRBJ2-1, with 8 bases aligning to TRBD2. Germline V lookup: CDR1 SGHNT, CDR2 YENEEA. With 2 bases clipped from V and 7 bases from J, the junction kept 7 bases outside the gene matches. There are 15 residues in the CDR3. The CDR3 DNA reads TGTGCCAGCAGCTTAATCGGGGGGGCCGGGAATGAGCAGTTCTTC. As protein: CASSLIGGAGNEQFF.

The table lists this clonotype with many counts. The CDR3 is CASRATGANYGYTF. In DNA, the CDR3 is TGTGCCAGCAGAGCGACAGGAGCTAACTATGGCTACACCTTC. This rearrangement joins TRBV27 to TRBJ1-2; tentatively, D is TRBD1 (6 bases). Germline-derived CDR1 and CDR2 are MNHEY and SMNVEV (reference sequence). Trimming pared 6 bases from V and 0 bases from J, leaving 11 bases between. CDR3 size: 14 residues.